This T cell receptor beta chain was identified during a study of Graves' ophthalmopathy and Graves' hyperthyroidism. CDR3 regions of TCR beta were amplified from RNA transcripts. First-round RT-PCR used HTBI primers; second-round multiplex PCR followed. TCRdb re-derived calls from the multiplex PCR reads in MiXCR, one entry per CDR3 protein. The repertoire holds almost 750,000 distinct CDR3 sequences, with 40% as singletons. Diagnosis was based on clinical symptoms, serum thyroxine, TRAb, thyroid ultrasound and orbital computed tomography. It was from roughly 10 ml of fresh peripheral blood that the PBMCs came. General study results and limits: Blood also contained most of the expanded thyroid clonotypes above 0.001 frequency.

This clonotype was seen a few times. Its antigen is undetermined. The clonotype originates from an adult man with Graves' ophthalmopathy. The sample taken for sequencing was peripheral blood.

DNA for the CDR3: TGTGCCAGCAGCTTAAATTCAGGGAACTATGGCTACACCTTC. The encoded protein is CASSLNSGNYGYTF. The chain carries TRBV13 and TRBJ1-2; possibly TRBD1 for D (5 bases). Germline CDR1 and CDR2: PRHDT and FYEKMQ (reference sequence). Trimming took off 2 bases at V and 2 bases at J, with 9 bases between the two ends. The CDR3 covers 14 residues.